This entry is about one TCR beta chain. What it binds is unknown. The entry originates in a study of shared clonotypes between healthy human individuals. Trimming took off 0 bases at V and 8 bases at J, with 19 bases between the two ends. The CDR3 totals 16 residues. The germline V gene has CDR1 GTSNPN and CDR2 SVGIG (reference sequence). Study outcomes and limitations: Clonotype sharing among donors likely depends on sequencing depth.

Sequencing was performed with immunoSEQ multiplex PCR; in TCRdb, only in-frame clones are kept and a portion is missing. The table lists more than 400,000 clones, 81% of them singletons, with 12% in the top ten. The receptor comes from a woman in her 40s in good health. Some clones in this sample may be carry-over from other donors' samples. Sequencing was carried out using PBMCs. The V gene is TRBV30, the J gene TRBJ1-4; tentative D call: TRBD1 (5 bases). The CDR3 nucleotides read TGTGCCTGGAGTGTGACGAGAGGCAGGGAGGACGAAAAACTGTTTTTT. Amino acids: CAWSVTRGREDEKLFF.